This T cell receptor (beta chain) was sequenced for a study of cytomegalovirus exposure and HLA in healthy donors. For the study at large: A prior study identified approximately 120 million unique TCR beta sequences from about 200 million T cells. Falling in the Caucasian-associated ancestry cluster were about four fifths of around 370 genotyped donors.

Vbeta (60) and Jbeta (13) primers were used in the PCR. The table came from immunoSEQ multiplex PCR; TCRdb's copy has only in-frame clones and leaves some out. Here the sample spans a few hundred thousand clones, approximately 85% being singletons. Germline CDR1 reads SGHTA; CDR2 reads FQGNSA. The CDR3 contains 13 residues. V lost 5 bases to trimming and J lost 9 bases; unmatched junction nucleotides: 5. This receptor was obtained from a woman aged 40 to 50 in good health and CMV-seropositive. The sequencing sample was made of PBMCs. This chain links TRBV7-2 with TRBJ2-1; TRBD2 aligns across 9 bases. The CDR3 DNA reads as TGTGCCAGCAGCCGCGGGAGGGCTGGTGAGCAGTTCTTC. The encoded protein is CASSRGRAGEQFF.